This T cell receptor (beta chain) emerged from a study of shared clonotypes between healthy human individuals. General study results and limits: The study sampled only blood, and tissue repertoires likely differ.

CDR1 SGDLS and CDR2 YYNGEE come from the germline V gene. The CDR3 length is 14 residues. Trimming cost V 3 bases and J 6 bases; bases outside gene matches: 5. Of note for this clone: Its antigen remains unidentified.

The authors split each subset's genomic DNA evenly across several immunoSEQ plates. Using immunoSEQ multiplex PCR, the repertoire was profiled, and TCRdb retains in-frame clones only, with some absent. The sample records millions of clones, about 95% being singletons. The chain carries TRBV9 and TRBJ2-1; 8 positions agree with TRBD2. The material sequenced was naive CD4+ T cells sorted from blood. Subset specified: CD45RA+ positively selected. This TCR was recovered from a man younger than 30 in good health. CDR3 residues: CASSAGLVINEQFF. Written as DNA, the CDR3 is TGTGCCAGCAGCGCGGGACTAGTGATCAATGAGCAGTTCTTC.